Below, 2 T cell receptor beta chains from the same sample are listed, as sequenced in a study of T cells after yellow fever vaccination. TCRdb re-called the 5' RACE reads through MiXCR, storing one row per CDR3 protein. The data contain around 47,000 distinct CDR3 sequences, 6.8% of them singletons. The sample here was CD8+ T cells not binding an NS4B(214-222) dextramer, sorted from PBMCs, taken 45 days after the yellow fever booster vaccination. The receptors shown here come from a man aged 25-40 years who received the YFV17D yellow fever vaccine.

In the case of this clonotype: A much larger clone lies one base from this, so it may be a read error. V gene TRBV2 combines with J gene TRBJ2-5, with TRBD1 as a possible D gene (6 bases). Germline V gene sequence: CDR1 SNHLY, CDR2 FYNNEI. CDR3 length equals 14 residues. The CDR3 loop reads CANSEMAGAETQYF. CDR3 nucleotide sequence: TGTGCCAACAGTGAAATGGCAGGGGCAGAGACCCAGTACTTC.

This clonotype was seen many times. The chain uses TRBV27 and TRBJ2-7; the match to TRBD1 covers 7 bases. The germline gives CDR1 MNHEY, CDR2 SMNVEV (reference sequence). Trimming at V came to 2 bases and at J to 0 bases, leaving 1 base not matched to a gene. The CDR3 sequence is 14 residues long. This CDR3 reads CASSLGTASYEQYF. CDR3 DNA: TGTGCCAGCAGTTTAGGGACAGCCTCCTACGAGCAGTACTTC.